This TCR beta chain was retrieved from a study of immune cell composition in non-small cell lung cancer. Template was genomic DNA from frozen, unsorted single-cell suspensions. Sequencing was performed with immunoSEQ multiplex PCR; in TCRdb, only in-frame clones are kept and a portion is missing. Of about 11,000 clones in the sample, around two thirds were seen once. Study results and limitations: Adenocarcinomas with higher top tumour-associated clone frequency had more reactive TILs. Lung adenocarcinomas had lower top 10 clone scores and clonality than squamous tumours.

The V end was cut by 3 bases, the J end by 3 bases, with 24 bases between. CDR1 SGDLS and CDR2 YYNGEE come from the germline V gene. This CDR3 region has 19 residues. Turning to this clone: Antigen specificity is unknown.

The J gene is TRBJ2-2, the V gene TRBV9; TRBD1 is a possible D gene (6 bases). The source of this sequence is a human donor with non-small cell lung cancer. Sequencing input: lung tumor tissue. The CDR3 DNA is TGTGCCAGCAGCGCGAGCCGACAGGAGTTCATAGGATACACCGGGGAGCTGTTTTTT. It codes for CASSASRQEFIGYTGELFF.